This TCR beta chain was retrieved from a study of technical replicates of blood from several donors. The J segment lost 0 bases and the V segment lost 6 bases, leaving 6 bases of the junction unmatched. This CDR3 contains 16 residues. Germline V gene sequence: CDR1 MGHRA, CDR2 YSYEKL. The assay was immunoSEQ multiplex PCR, and TCRdb's table has in-frame clones only and misses some. The sample has 91,000 or so clones; approximately 95% are singletons. This receptor was identified in a human donor in good health. The sample consisted of T cells isolated from PBMCs. The gene calls are TRBV4-1 and TRBJ2-1, with 9 bases matching TRBD2. CDR3 sequence: CASSPRLADSYNEQFF. In nucleotides, the CDR3 is TGCGCCAGCAGTCCTAGACTAGCGGACTCCTACAATGAGCAGTTCTTC.